This note documents a single TCR beta chain sequence. Its antigen remains unknown. This entry is derived from a study of T cells in localized non-small cell lung cancer. Study-wide results and caveats: Uninvolved nearby lung showed the greatest T cell clonality, exceeding that found in tumor. Appearances in adjacent lung were noted for a median approximately 50 of the top 100 tumor clones.

The V and J ends lost 3 bases and 8 bases, in that order; junction bases with no gene match: 6. This CDR3 is built from 14 residues. The germline V gene has CDR1 SGDLS and CDR2 YYNGEE. Sequencing used immunoSEQ multiplex PCR; TCRdb keeps in-frame clones, though not all of them. Among about 77,000 clones listed, roughly 91% were seen once. This chain links TRBV9 with TRBJ1-4; TRBD1 matches at 8 bases. This TCR was sampled from a woman aged 35-70 years with stage I squamous cell lung carcinoma. The sample here was peripheral blood, taken before any cancer treatment. CDR3 sequence (DNA): TGTGCCAGCAGCGCGGGGACAGGTAACGAAAAACTGTTTTTT. Its protein is CASSAGTGNEKLFF.